This T cell receptor (beta chain) was recovered during a study of blood T cell repertoires in COVID-19. Study as a whole: Spain, Italy and the United States supplied samples that represented acute and convalescent COVID-19. Sample material is recorded as cDNA or gDNA derived from T cells, B-cell-depleted T cells, or PBMCs.

How the authors handled the data: For nucleated cells, counts were estimated from reference gene primer amplification. Assay: immunoSEQ multiplex PCR; the TCRdb copy retains only in-frame clones and omits some. D and trimming come from the DNA, and the V and J calls and clone size come from that table. Of under 45,000 clones in the sample, around four fifths were seen once. The V gene's germline CDR1 is SGHRS and CDR2 YFSETQ. The CDR3 covers 16 residues. V shed 4 bases and J 1 base; nucleotides not matched to a gene: 11. This clone turned up a few times. The sample comprised peripheral blood. The receptor's source is a man aged 45-65 years with active COVID-19. The rearrangement links TRBV5-1 to TRBJ2-7; 7 bases fit TRBD2. CDR3 in DNA: TGCGCCAGCAGCAGGAGTGACGGGGGAGGGTCCTACGAGCAGTACTTC. Translated, it gives CASSRSDGGGSYEQYF.